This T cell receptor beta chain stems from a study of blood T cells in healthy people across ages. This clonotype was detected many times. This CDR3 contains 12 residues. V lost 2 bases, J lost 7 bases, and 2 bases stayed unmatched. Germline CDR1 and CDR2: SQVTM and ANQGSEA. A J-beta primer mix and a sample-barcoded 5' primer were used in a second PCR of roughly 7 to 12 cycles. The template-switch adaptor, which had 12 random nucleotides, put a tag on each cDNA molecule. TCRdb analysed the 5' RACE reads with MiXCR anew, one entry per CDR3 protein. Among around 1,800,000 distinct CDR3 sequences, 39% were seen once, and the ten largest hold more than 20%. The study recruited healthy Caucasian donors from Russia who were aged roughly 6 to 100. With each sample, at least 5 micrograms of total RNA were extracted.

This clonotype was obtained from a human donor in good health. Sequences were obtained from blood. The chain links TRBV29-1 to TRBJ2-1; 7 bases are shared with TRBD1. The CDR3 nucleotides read TGCAGCGTTGAACCAGGGGGAAATGAGCAGTTCTTC. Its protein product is CSVEPGGNEQFF.